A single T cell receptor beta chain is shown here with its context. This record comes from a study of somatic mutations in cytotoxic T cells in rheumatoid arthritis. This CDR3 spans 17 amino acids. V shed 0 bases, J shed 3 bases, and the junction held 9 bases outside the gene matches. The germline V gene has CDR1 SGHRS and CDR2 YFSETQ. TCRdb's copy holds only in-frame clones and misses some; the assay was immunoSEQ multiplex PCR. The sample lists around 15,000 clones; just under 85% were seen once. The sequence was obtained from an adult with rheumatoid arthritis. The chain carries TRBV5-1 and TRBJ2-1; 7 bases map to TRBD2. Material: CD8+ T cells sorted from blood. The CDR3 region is CASSLARAGEDYNEQFF. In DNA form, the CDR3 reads TGCGCCAGCAGCTTGGCCCGGGCGGGAGAGGACTACAATGAGCAGTTCTTC.